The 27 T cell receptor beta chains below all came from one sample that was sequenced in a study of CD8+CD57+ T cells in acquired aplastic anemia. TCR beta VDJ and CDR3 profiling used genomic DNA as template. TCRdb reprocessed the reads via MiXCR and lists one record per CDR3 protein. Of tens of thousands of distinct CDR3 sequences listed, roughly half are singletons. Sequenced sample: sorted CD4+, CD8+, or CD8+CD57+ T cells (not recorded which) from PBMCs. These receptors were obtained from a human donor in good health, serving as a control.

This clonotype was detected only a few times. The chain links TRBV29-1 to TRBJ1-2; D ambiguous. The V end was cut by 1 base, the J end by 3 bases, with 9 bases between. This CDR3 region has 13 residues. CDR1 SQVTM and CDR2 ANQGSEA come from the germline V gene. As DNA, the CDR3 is TGCAGCGTTGAAGGGACGGGTGACTATGGCTACACCTTC. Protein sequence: CSVEGTGDYGYTF.

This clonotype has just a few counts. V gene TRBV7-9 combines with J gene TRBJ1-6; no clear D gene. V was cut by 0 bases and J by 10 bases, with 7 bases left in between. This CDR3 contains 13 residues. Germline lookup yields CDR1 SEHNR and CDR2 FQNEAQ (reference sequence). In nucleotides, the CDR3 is TGTGCCAGCAGCTTAGCGGTTAGCTCACCCCTCCACTTT. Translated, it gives CASSLAVSSPLHF.

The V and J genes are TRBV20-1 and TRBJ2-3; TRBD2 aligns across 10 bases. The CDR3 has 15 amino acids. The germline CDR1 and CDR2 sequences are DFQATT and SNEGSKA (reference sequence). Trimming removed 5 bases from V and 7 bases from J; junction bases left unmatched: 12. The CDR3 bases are TGCAGTGCTCAAGAGGGGCTAGCGGGAGTGTATACGCAGTATTTT. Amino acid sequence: CSAQEGLAGVYTQYF.

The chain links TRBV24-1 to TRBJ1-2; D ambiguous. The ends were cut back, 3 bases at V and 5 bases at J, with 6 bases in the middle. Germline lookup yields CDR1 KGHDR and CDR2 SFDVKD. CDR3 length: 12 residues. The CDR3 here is CATSDRAYGYTF. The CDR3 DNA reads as TGTGCCACCAGTGATAGAGCTTATGGCTACACCTTC.

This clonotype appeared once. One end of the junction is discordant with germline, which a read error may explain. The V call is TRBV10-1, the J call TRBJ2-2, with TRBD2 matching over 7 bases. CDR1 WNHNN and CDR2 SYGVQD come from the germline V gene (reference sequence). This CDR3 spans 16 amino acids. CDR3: CACSHGGWGEAGELFF. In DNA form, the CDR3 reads TGTGCCTGCAGTCACGGGGGGTGGGGTGAGGCCGGGGAGCTGTTTTTT.

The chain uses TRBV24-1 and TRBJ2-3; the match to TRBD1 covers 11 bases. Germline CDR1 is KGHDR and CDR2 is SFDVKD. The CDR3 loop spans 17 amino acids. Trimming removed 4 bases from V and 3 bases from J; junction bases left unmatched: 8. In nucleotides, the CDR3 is TGTGCCACCAGTGACTCAGGACAGGGGGCTAGTACAGATACGCAGTATTTT. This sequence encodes CATSDSGQGASTDTQYF.

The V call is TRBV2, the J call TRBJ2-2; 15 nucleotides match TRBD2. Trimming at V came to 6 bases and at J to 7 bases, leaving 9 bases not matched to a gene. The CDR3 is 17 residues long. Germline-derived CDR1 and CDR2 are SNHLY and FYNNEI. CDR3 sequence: CASSSGLAGGQVGELFF. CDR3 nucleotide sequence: TGTGCCAGCAGCTCCGGACTAGCGGGGGGGCAAGTCGGGGAGCTGTTTTTT.

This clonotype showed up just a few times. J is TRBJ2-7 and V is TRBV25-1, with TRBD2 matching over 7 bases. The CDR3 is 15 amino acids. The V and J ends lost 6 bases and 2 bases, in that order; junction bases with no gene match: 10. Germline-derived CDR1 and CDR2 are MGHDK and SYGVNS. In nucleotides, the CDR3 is TGTGCCAGCAGACCGCGGGGGACCGCCCCCTACGAGCAGTACTTC. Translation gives CASRPRGTAPYEQYF.

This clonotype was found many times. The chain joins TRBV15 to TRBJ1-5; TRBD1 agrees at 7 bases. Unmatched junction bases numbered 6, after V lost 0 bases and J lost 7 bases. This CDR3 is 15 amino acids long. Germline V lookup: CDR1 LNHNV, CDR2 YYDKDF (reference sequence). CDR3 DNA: TGTGCCACCAGCAGAGACCAACAGGGGAACCAGCCCCAGCATTTT. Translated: CATSRDQQGNQPQHF.

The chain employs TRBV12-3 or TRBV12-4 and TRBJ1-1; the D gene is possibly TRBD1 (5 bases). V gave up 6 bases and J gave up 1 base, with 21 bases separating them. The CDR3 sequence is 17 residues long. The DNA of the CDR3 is TGTGCCAGCAGCCACCCCCAAAACAGGAGCCCGAACACTGAAGCTTTCTTT. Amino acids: CASSHPQNRSPNTEAFF.

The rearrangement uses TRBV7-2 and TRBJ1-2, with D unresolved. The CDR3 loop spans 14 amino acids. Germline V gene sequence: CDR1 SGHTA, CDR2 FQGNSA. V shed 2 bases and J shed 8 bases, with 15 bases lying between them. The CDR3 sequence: CASSLPGLGGGYTF. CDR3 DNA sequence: TGTGCCAGCAGCTTACCCGGCCTGGGTGGAGGCTACACCTTC.

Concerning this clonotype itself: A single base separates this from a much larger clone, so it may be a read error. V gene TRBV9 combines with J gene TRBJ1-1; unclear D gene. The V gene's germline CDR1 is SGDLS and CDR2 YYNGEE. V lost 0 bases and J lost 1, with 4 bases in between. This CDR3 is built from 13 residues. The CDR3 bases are TGTGCCAGCAGCGTAGCGTCGAACACTGAAGCTTTCTTT. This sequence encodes CASSVASNTEAFF.

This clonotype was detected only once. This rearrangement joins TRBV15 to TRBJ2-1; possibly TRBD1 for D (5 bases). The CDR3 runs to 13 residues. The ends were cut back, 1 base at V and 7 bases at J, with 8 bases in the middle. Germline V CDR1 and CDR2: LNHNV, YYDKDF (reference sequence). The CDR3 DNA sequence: TGTGCCACCAGCAGAGCGTCAGGGAATGAGCAGTTCTTC. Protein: CATSRASGNEQFF.

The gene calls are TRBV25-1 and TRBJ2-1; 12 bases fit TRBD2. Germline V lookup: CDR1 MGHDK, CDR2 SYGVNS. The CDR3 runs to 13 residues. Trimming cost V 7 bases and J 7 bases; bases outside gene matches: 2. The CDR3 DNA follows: TGTGCCAGCAATCTAGCGGGGGGGAATGAGCAGTTCTTC. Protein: CASNLAGGNEQFF.

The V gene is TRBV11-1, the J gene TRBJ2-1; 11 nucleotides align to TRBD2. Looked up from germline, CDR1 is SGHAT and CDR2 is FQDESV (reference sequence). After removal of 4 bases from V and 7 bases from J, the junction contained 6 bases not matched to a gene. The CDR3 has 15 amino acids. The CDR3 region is CASSSTSGGRNEQFF. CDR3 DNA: TGTGCCAGCAGCTCCACTAGCGGGGGAAGGAATGAGCAGTTCTTC.

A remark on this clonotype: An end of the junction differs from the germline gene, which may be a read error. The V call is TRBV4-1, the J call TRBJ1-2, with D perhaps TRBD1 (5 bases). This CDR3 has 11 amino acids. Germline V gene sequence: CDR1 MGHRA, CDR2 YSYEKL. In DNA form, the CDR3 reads TGCGCCAGCAGCCAAGAGAGGACACAGATCTTC. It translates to CASSQERTQIF.

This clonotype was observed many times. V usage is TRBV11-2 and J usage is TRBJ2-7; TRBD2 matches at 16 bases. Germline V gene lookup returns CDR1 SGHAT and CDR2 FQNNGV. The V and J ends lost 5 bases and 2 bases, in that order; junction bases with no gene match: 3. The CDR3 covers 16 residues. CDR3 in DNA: TGTGCCAGCAGCGCCGGGACTAGCGGGGGGGCCTACGAGCAGTACTTC. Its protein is CASSAGTSGGAYEQYF.

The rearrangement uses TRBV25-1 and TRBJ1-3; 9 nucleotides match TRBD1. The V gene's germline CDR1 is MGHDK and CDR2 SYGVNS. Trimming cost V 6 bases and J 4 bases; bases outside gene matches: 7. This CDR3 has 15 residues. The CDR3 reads CASSPGQGEGNTIYF. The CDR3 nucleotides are TGTGCCAGCAGCCCGGGACAGGGCGAAGGAAACACCATATATTTT.

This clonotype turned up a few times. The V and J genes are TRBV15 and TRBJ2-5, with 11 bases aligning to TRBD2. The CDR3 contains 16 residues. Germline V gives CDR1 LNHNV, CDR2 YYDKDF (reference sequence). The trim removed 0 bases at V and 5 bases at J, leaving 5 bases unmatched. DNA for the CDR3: TGTGCCACCAGCAGAGATAGCGGGGGGGCCCTGGAGACCCAGTACTTC. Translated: CATSRDSGGALETQYF.

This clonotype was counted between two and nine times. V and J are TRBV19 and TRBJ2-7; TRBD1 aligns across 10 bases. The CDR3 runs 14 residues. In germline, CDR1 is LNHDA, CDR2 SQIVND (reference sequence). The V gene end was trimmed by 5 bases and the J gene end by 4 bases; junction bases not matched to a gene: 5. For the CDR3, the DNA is TGTGCCAGTAGTCTCAGACAGGGGGCTTACGAGCAGTACTTC. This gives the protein CASSLRQGAYEQYF.

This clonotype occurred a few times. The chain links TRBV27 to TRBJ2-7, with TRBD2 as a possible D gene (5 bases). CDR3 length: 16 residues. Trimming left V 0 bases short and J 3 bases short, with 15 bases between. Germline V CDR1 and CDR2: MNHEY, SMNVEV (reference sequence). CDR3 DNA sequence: TGTGCCAGCAGTTTATCTTTCGGGGATTTACTCTACGAGCAGTACTTC. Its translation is CASSLSFGDLLYEQYF.

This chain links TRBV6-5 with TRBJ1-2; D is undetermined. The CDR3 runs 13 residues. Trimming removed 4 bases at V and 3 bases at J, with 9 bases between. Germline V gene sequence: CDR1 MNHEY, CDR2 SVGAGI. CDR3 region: CASSFSVDYGYTF. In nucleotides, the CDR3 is TGTGCCAGCAGTTTTTCAGTTGACTATGGCTACACCTTC.

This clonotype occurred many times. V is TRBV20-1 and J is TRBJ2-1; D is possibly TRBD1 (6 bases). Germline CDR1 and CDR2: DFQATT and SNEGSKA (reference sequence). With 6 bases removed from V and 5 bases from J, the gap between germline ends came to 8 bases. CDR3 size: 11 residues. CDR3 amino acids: CSARTDNEQFF. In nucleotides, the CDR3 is TGCAGTGCGAGGACAGACAATGAGCAGTTCTTC.

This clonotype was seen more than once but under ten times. CDR3 in DNA: TGTGCCAGCAGTTTCGGGACTCACACAAAGGCTTTCTTT. Its protein product is CASSFGTHTKAFF. The chain recombines TRBV12-3 or TRBV12-4 with TRBJ1-1, with D perhaps TRBD1 (5 bases). Trimming left V 3 bases short and J 11 bases short, with 16 bases between. CDR3 length: 13 residues.

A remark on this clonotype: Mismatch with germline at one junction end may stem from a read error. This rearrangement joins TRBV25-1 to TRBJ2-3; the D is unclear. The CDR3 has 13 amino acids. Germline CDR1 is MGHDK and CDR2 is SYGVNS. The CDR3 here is CAGSLDLVNGQYF. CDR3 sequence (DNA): TGTGCCGGCAGCTTAGATCTAGTTAATGGGCAGTATTTT.

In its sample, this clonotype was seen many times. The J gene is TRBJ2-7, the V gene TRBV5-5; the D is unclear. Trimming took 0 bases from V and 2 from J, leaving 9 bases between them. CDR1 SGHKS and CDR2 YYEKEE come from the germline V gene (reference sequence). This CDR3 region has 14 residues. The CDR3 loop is CASSLAGLAYEQYF. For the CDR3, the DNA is TGTGCCAGCAGCTTGGCCGGGTTAGCCTACGAGCAGTACTTC.

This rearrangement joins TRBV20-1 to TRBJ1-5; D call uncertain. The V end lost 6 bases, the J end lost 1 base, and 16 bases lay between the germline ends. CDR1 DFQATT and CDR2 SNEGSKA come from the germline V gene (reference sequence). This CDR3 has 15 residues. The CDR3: CSASSLAGSNQPQHF. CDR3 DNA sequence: TGCAGTGCCAGCAGTTTAGCGGGGAGCAATCAGCCCCAGCATTTT.